This T cell receptor beta chain was retrieved from a study of cytomegalovirus exposure and HLA in healthy donors. Germline CDR1 and CDR2: MNHEY and SVGAGI. J lost 9 bases, V lost 6 bases, and 6 bases had no gene match. The CDR3 contains 14 residues. Concerning this clone: This sample also contains other DNA sequences that code for the same CDR3.

A multiplex PCR was run with 60 Vbeta primers and 13 Jbeta primers. Here immunoSEQ multiplex PCR was the method, and the copy in TCRdb shows in-frame clones only, minus some. The sample records 99,000 or so clones, under 85% being singletons. Input material: PBMCs. The origin of this receptor is a female donor in good health and CMV-seropositive. The rearrangement uses TRBV6-5 and TRBJ2-1, with 12 bases lining up with TRBD2. CDR3 nucleotide sequence: TGTGCCAGCAGACTAGCGGGAGGTCTTAGTGAGCAGTTCTTC. As protein: CASRLAGGLSEQFF.